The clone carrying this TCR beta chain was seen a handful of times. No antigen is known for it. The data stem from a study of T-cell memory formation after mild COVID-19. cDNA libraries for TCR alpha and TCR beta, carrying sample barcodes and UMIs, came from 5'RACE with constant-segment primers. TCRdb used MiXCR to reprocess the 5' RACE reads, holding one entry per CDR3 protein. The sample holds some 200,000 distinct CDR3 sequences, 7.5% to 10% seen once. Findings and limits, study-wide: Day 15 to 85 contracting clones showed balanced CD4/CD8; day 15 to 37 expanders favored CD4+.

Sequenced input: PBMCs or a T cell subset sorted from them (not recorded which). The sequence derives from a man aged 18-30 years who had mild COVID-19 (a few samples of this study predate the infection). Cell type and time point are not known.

The CDR3 loop is CSALNEKLFF. The CDR3 bases are TGCAGTGCGTTGAATGAAAAACTGTTTTTT. The V gene is TRBV20-1, the J gene TRBJ1-4; the D is unclear. Germline lookup yields CDR1 DFQATT and CDR2 SNEGSKA (reference sequence). Trimming took 6 bases from V and 5 from J, leaving 4 bases between them. The CDR3 runs 10 residues.